These 19 T cell receptor beta chains share one sample of origin, sequenced in a study of blood T cell repertoires in COVID-19. Method: immunoSEQ multiplex PCR; TCRdb's copy keeps in-frame clones and lacks some. Here the sample spans a few hundred thousand clones, more than 75% being singletons. The sample comprised PBMCs or T cells enriched from blood (not recorded which). These receptors all stem from a man younger than 45 who had recovered from COVID-19.

DNA of the CDR3: TGTGCCAGCAAACACAGGGCCGCGGACACTGAAGCTTTCTTT. This codes for CASKHRAADTEAFF. V is TRBV19 and J is TRBJ1-1, with D perhaps TRBD1 (6 bases). V was cut by 9 bases and J by 3 bases, with 17 bases left in between. Germline-derived CDR1 and CDR2 are LNHDA and SQIVND (reference sequence). The length of the CDR3 is 14 residues.

The chain is built from TRBV5-4 and TRBJ2-7; D possibly corresponds to TRBD2 (5 bases). The germline V and J ends were trimmed by 4 bases and 4 bases, with 9 bases remaining between them. Germline V lookup: CDR1 SGHNT, CDR2 YYREEE (reference sequence). The CDR3 contains 12 residues. CDR3 residues: CASSPGTYEQYF. CDR3 bases: TGTGCCAGCAGCCCGGGAACTTACGAGCAGTACTTC.

The chain is built from TRBV27 and TRBJ1-2, with 7 bases that match TRBD1. The germline V gene encodes CDR1 MNHEY and CDR2 SMNVEV (reference sequence). The CDR3 is made up of 13 amino acids. The junction had 6 bases not matched to a gene; V was cut back by 5 bases and J by 6 bases. This CDR3 reads CASSLQGRDGYTF. Written as DNA, the CDR3 is TGTGCCAGCAGTCTACAGGGGCGCGATGGCTACACCTTC.

This sequence joins TRBV6-1 and TRBJ1-2; unclear D gene. The V end lost 3 bases, the J end lost 1 base, and 12 bases lay between the germline ends. Looked up from germline, CDR1 is MNHNS and CDR2 is SASEGT. This CDR3 has 15 amino acids. The CDR3 spells CASSDPSRSNYGYTF. DNA for the CDR3: TGTGCCAGCAGTGACCCGTCAAGGAGTAACTATGGCTACACCTTC.

The chain links TRBV27 to TRBJ1-1, with D possibly TRBD1 on 5 matching bases. V lost 2 bases, J lost 5 bases, and 15 bases lay in between. Germline V lookup: CDR1 MNHEY, CDR2 SMNVEV (reference sequence). This CDR3 has 15 residues. This chain's CDR3 is CASSLLPSGGTEAFF. The CDR3 DNA sequence: TGTGCCAGCAGTTTACTCCCTAGTGGGGGGACTGAAGCTTTCTTT.

This sequence joins TRBV7-8 and TRBJ2-7; tentatively, D is TRBD2 (6 bases). The CDR3 has 19 residues. The V gene lost 1 base and the J gene lost 2 bases, with 24 bases spanning the gap. Per germline, CDR1 SGHVS and CDR2 FQNEAQ. CDR3 in amino acids: CASSLGRLRVAGPPYEQYF. The CDR3 coding sequence is TGTGCCAGCAGCTTAGGACGTCTCAGGGTTGCGGGACCCCCCTACGAGCAGTACTTC.

The CDR3 protein is CASSWGGLAQYF. DNA for the CDR3: TGTGCCAGCAGCTGGGGAGGGCTAGCCCAGTACTTC. The chain carries TRBV7-2 and TRBJ2-5; 7 bases line up with TRBD2. The CDR3 is 12 amino acids. Germline V lookup: CDR1 SGHTA, CDR2 FQGNSA. Losses at the gene ends were 4 bases for V and 9 bases for J; bases not matched to a gene: 5. The complete variable domain, with remaining parts taken from reference TRBV7-2 and TRBJ2-5, reads GAGVSQSPSNKVTEKGKDVELRCDPISGHTALYWYRQSLGQGLEFLIYFQGNSAPDKSGLPSDRFSAERTGGSVSTLTIQRTQQEDSAVYLCASSWGGLAQYFGPGTRLLVL.

The chain joins TRBV5-1 to TRBJ2-1, with TRBD2 matching 10 bases. J gave up 5 bases and V 7 bases, and 9 bases lay outside the gene matches. The CDR3 totals 15 residues. Germline V gene sequence: CDR1 SGHRS, CDR2 YFSETQ. This CDR3 reads CASAPGLAGDNEQFF. The CDR3, as DNA: TGCGCCAGCGCCCCGGGGCTAGCGGGAGACAATGAGCAGTTCTTC.

The chain combines TRBV9 with TRBJ2-7; TRBD1 is a possible D gene (5 bases). Germline CDR1 reads SGDLS; CDR2 reads YYNGEE. This CDR3 has 13 residues. V shed 0 bases and J shed 7 bases, with 11 bases lying between them. The chain's CDR3 is CASSVDQGWEQYF. Written as DNA, the CDR3 is TGTGCCAGCAGCGTAGATCAGGGCTGGGAGCAGTACTTC.

The gene calls are TRBV3-1 (or the pseudogene TRBV3-2) and TRBJ2-4; TRBD2 matches at 7 bases. Germline CDR1 LGHDT, CDR2 YNNKEL (reference sequence). V gave up 5 bases and J gave up 0 bases; unmatched junction bases: 4. The CDR3 runs 15 residues. The CDR3: CASSFSGLAKNIQYF. CDR3 coding DNA: TGTGCCAGCAGCTTTAGCGGGCTAGCCAAAAACATTCAGTACTTC.

The chain employs TRBV7-9 and TRBJ1-2, with 10 positions matching TRBD1. Unmatched junction bases numbered 9, after V lost 1 base and J lost 4 bases. This CDR3 has 17 amino acids. CDR1 SEHNR and CDR2 FQNEAQ come from the germline V gene (reference sequence). The CDR3 sequence: CASSLGTRDRGPYGYTF. CDR3 nucleotide sequence: TGTGCCAGCAGCTTAGGAACCCGGGACAGGGGTCCCTATGGCTACACCTTC.

This clone appeared a few times. Other DNA sequences in the sample encode the same CDR3. The chain combines TRBV6-5 with TRBJ2-6; 9 bases line up with TRBD1. J lost 0 bases, V lost 6 bases, and 0 bases had no gene match. The V gene's germline CDR1 is MNHEY and CDR2 SVGAGI. CDR3 length equals 15 residues. The DNA of the CDR3 is TGTGCCAGCAGGACAGGGGGCTCTGGGGCCAACGTCCTGACTTTC. Amino acid sequence: CASRTGGSGANVLTF.

The chain carries TRBV2 and TRBJ1-1; D is unresolved. Trimming removed 2 bases from V and 3 bases from J, with 10 bases in between. This CDR3 contains 14 residues. In germline, CDR1 is SNHLY, CDR2 FYNNEI. CDR3 sequence (DNA): TGTGCCAGCAGTGAACGGACGGGAGACACTGAAGCTTTCTTT. Residues: CASSERTGDTEAFF.

The rearrangement joins TRBV12-3 or TRBV12-4 to TRBJ2-5; no definite D call. CDR3 length: 12 residues. Trimming left V 6 bases short and J 3 bases short, with 8 bases between. CDR3 nucleotide sequence: TGTGCCAGCAGACTCCGTGAAGAGACCCAGTACTTC. The encoded protein is CASRLREETQYF.

This chain links TRBV28 with TRBJ1-2; the match to TRBD1 covers 9 bases. Germline CDR1 and CDR2: MDHEN and SYDVKM. This CDR3 region has 12 residues. V trimming: 8 bases; J trimming: 7 bases; junction bases outside the gene matches: 5. This CDR3 reads CASADRGRGYTF. DNA of the CDR3: TGTGCCAGCGCGGACAGGGGACGTGGCTACACCTTC.

V and J are TRBV7-9 and TRBJ1-1; D is perhaps TRBD1 (6 bases). V was trimmed by 6 bases and J by 7 bases, leaving 12 bases between them. Germline V gene data show CDR1 as SEHNR and CDR2 as FQNEAQ (reference sequence). This CDR3 region has 12 residues. CDR3 sequence reads: CASSSQGNEAFF. CDR3 coding DNA: TGTGCCAGCAGTTCACAGGGCAATGAAGCTTTCTTT. Using reference TRBV7-9 and TRBJ1-1 for the parts outside the CDR3, the full variable domain is DTGVSQNPRHKITKRGQNVTFRCDPISEHNRLYWYRQTLGQGPEFLTYFQNEAQLEKSRLLSDRFSAERPKGSFSTLEIQRTEQGDSAMYLCASSSQGNEAFFGQGTRLTVV.

The chain recombines TRBV19 with TRBJ2-7, with 9 bases aligning to TRBD1. Germline lookup yields CDR1 LNHDA and CDR2 SQIVND (reference sequence). This CDR3 spans 12 amino acids. With 5 bases clipped from V and 7 bases from J, the junction kept 3 bases outside the gene matches. The CDR3, as DNA: TGTGCCAGTAGTTACAGGGGGCTGGAGCAGTACTTC. It translates to CASSYRGLEQYF.

The chain employs TRBV5-1 and TRBJ1-3, with a weak D call TRBD1 (5 bases). The CDR3 runs 14 residues. Trimming stripped 5 bases from V and 1 base from J, with 10 bases between. CDR1 is SGHRS, CDR2 YFSETQ, per germline. The CDR3 sequence is CASRSQGSGNTIYF. The DNA of the CDR3 is TGCGCCAGCAGGTCTCAGGGATCTGGAAACACCATATATTTT.

The CDR3: CASSQDLRVYEQYF. In nucleotides, the CDR3 is TGTGCCAGCAGCCAAGATCTCCGAGTATACGAGCAGTACTTC. This chain uses TRBV14 with TRBJ2-7, with unresolved D. This CDR3 region has 14 residues. Trimming removed 0 bases at V and 4 bases at J, with 10 bases between. CDR1 SGHDN and CDR2 FVKESK come from the germline V gene.